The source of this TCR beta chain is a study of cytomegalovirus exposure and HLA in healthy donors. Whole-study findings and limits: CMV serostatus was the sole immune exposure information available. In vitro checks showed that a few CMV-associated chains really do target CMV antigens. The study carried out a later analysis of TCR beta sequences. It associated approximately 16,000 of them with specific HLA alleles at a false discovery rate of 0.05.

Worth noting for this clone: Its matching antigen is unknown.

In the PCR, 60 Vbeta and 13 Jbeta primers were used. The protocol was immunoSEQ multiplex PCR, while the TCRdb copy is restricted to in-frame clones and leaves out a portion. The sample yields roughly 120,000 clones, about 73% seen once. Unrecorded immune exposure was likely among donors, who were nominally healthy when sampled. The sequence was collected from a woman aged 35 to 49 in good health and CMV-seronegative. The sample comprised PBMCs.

CDR3 protein: CASSQETASGGSYEQYF. For the CDR3, the DNA is TGCGCCAGCAGCCAAGAAACGGCTAGCGGGGGCTCCTACGAGCAGTACTTC. V gene TRBV4-3 combines with J gene TRBJ2-7; TRBD2 matches 10 bases. Per germline, CDR1 LGHNA and CDR2 YSLEER. The V segment lost 0 bases and the J segment 0 bases; nucleotides outside the gene matches: 5. This CDR3 contains 17 residues.